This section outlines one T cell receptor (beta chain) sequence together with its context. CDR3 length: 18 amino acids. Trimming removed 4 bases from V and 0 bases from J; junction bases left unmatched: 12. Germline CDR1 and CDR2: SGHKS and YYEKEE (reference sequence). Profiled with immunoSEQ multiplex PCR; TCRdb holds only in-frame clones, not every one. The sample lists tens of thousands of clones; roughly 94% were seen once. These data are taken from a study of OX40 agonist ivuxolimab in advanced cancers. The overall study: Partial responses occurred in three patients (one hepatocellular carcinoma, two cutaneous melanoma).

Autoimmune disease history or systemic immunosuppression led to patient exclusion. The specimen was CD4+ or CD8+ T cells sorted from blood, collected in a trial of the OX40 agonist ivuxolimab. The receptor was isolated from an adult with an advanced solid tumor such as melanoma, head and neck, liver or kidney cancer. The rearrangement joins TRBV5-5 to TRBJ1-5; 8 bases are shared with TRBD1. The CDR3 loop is CASSPDRESIISNQPQHF. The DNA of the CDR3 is TGTGCCAGCAGCCCGGACAGGGAGAGTATCATTAGCAATCAGCCCCAGCATTTT.